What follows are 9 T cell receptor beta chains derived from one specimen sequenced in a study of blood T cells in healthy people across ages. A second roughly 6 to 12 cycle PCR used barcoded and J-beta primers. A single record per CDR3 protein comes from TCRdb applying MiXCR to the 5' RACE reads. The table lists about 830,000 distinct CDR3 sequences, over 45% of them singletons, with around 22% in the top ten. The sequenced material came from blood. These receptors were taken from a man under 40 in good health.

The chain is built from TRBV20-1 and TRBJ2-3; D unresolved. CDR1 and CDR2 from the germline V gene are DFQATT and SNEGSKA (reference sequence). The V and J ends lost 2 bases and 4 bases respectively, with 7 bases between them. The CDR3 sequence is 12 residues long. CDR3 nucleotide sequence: TGCAGTGCTAGAATTGGGGCAGATACGCAGTATTTT. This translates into CSARIGADTQYF.

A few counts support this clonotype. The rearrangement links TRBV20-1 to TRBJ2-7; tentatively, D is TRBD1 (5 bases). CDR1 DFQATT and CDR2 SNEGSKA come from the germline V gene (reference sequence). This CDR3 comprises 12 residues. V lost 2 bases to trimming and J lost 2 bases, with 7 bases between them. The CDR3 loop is CSARQGPYEQYF. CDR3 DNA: TGCAGTGCTAGACAGGGCCCCTACGAGCAGTACTTC.

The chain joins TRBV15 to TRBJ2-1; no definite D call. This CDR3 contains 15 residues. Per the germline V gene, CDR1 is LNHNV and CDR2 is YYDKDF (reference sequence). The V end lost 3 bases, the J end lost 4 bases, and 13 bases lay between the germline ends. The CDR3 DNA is TGTGCCACCAGCAGCGAATCGGACGGATACAATGAGCAGTTCTTC. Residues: CATSSESDGYNEQFF.

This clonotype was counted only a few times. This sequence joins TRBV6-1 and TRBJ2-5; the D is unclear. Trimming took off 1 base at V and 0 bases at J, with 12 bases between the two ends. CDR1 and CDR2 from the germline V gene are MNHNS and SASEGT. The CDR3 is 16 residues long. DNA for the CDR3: TGTGCCAGCAGTGAAGACTTGGTCTTTAACCAAGAGACCCAGTACTTC. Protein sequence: CASSEDLVFNQETQYF.

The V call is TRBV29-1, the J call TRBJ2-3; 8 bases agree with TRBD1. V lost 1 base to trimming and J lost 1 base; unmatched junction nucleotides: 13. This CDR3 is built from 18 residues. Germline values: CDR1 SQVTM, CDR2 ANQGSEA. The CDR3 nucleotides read TGCAGCGTTGAAGGGGGGGCAACAGGGGGTCTGGGCACAGATACGCAGTATTTT. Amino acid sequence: CSVEGGATGGLGTDTQYF.

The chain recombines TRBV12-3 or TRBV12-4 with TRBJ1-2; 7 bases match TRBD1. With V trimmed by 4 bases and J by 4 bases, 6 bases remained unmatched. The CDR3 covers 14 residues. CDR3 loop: CASSSPGTVYGYTF. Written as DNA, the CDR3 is TGTGCCAGCAGTTCCCCGGGGACAGTCTATGGCTACACCTTC.

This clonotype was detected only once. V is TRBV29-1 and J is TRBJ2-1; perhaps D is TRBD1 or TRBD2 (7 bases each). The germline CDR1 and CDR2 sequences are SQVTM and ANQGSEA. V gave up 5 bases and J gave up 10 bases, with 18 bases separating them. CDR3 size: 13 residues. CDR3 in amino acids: CSVPGGGMFEQFF. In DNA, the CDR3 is TGCAGCGTTCCAGGGGGGGGGATGTTCGAGCAGTTCTTC.

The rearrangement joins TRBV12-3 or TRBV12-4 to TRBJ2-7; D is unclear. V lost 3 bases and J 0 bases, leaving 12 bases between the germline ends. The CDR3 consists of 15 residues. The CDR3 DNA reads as TGTGCCAGCAGTTTTGAGACGGAATCCTCCTACGAGCAGTACTTC. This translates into CASSFETESSYEQYF.

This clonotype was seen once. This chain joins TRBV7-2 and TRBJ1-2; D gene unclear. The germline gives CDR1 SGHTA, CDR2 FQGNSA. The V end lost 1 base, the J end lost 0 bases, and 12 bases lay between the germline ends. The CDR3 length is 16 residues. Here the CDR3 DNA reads TGTGCCAGCAGCTTAGGGCCGGGCGCAGCTAACTATGGCTACACCTTC. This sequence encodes CASSLGPGAANYGYTF.